A single sample is the source of the 27 T cell receptor beta chains below, sequenced in a study of T cell responses to AZD1222 COVID-19 vaccine. The method was immunoSEQ multiplex PCR; TCRdb's version includes in-frame clones alone and lacks a portion of them. The data contain approximately 150,000 clones, approximately 93% of them singletons. This sample comprised peripheral blood, obtained after recovery from COVID-19. Source of these receptors: an adult who had recovered from COVID-19.

The chain joins TRBV19 to TRBJ2-3, with 12 bases aligning to TRBD2. The V gene's germline CDR1 is LNHDA and CDR2 SQIVND (reference sequence). CDR3 size: 16 residues. V was clipped by 3 bases and J by 3 bases; unmatched bases: 4. The CDR3 reads CASSIPGLAGTDTQYF. The CDR3 nucleotides are TGTGCCAGTAGTATCCCCGGACTAGCGGGGACAGATACGCAGTATTTT.

The gene calls are TRBV7-2 and TRBJ2-5; D not certain. Per the germline V gene, CDR1 is SGHTA and CDR2 is FQGNSA. V was cut by 3 bases and J by 2 bases, with 4 bases left in between. The CDR3 is 12 amino acids. CDR3 sequence (DNA): TGTGCCAGCAGCTTCGGTCAAGAGACCCAGTACTTC. Translated, it gives CASSFGQETQYF.

This CDR3 is CASSPHGTFLYNEQFF. The CDR3 DNA reads TGTGCCAGCAGCCCACACGGGACATTTCTCTACAATGAGCAGTTCTTC. This chain uses TRBV27 with TRBJ2-1; TRBD1 is a possible D gene (6 bases). Germline assignment: CDR1 MNHEY and CDR2 SMNVEV (reference sequence). Deletions cut 6 bases from V and 3 bases from J, with 18 bases between. The CDR3 consists of 16 residues.

This clone was observed a single time. This rearrangement joins TRBV5-1 to TRBJ1-1; no clear D gene. Germline CDR1 and CDR2: SGHRS and YFSETQ. The CDR3 runs 15 residues. Trimming cost V 0 bases and J 4 bases, with 13 bases left between them. The CDR3 loop reads CASSLDGPAGTEAFF. The CDR3 coding sequence is TGCGCCAGCAGCTTGGACGGACCCGCCGGCACTGAAGCTTTCTTT.

The rearrangement links TRBV3-1 (or the pseudogene TRBV3-2) to TRBJ2-3; 8 bases line up with TRBD2. Germline values: CDR1 LGHDT, CDR2 YNNKEL (reference sequence). With V trimmed by 1 base and J by 0 bases, 9 bases remained unmatched. The CDR3 loop spans 18 amino acids. The CDR3 is CASSQGSGGPWSTDTQYF. Written as DNA, the CDR3 is TGTGCCAGCAGCCAAGGTTCGGGAGGGCCATGGAGCACAGATACGCAGTATTTT.

The J gene is TRBJ2-7, the V gene TRBV12-5, with D possibly matching TRBD1 (5 bases). From germline, CDR1 is LGHNT and CDR2 FRNRAP. This CDR3 has 16 residues. The ends were cut back, 1 base at V and 2 bases at J, with 15 bases in the middle. CDR3 sequence: CASGLGRTRKAYEQYF. CDR3 coding DNA: TGTGCTAGTGGTTTGGGTCGGACACGGAAAGCCTACGAGCAGTACTTC.

This clone was observed once. This chain links TRBV9 with TRBJ2-1; D may be TRBD2 (5 bases). The length of the CDR3 is 12 residues. CDR1 SGDLS and CDR2 YYNGEE come from the germline V gene. The ends were cut back, 0 bases at V and 13 bases at J, with 11 bases in the middle. This CDR3 reads CASSVGRGYQFF. The CDR3 bases are TGTGCCAGCAGCGTAGGAAGAGGGTACCAGTTCTTC.

The chain has TRBV3-1 (or the pseudogene TRBV3-2) and TRBJ2-7; D gene ambiguous. The CDR3 has 12 residues. Germline assignment: CDR1 LGHDT and CDR2 YNNKEL (reference sequence). Trimming took off 4 bases at V and 3 bases at J, with 7 bases between the two ends. The chain's CDR3 is CASSRMVYEQYF. Here the CDR3 DNA reads TGTGCCAGCAGCCGTATGGTCTACGAGCAGTACTTC.

The chain couples TRBV9 to TRBJ2-1; TRBD2 aligns across 9 bases. The V and J ends lost 6 bases and 4 bases, in that order; junction bases with no gene match: 8. Germline lookup yields CDR1 SGDLS and CDR2 YYNGEE. The CDR3 is 15 residues long. CDR3 loop: CASTFNSGSYNEQFF. The CDR3 DNA is TGTGCCAGCACCTTTAATAGCGGGAGTTACAATGAGCAGTTCTTC.

The CDR3 sequence: CASSVTFSGSGDNEQFF. In DNA, the CDR3 is TGTGCCAGCAGCGTGACGTTTAGCGGGAGCGGCGACAATGAGCAGTTCTTC. The chain links TRBV9 to TRBJ2-1; 9 positions match TRBD2. The CDR3 runs 17 residues. The V gene end was trimmed by 2 bases and the J gene end by 5 bases; junction bases not matched to a gene: 11. Germline V lookup: CDR1 SGDLS, CDR2 YYNGEE.

V is TRBV18 and J is TRBJ1-1; D perhaps matches TRBD1 (5 bases). V lost 3 bases and J lost 1, with 6 bases in between. The CDR3 loop spans 13 amino acids. Germline CDR1 is KGHSH and CDR2 is LQKENI. The CDR3 DNA reads as TGTGCCAGCTCACCTGGGACGAACACTGAAGCTTTCTTT. Its translation is CASSPGTNTEAFF.

In this sample, this clone turned up a few times. This sequence joins TRBV27 and TRBJ2-7; 9 positions match TRBD2. Germline loops: CDR1 MNHEY, CDR2 SMNVEV (reference sequence). Trimming cost V 5 bases and J 5 bases; bases outside gene matches: 10. CDR3 size: 15 residues. The CDR3 is CASSPRVAGVNEQYF. The CDR3 DNA reads as TGTGCCAGCAGTCCCCGAGTAGCGGGAGTAAACGAGCAGTACTTC.

The genes are TRBV5-1 and TRBJ1-1; D gene ambiguous. CDR3 size: 14 residues. CDR1 is SGHRS, CDR2 YFSETQ, per germline. The V end was cut by 8 bases, the J end by 1 base, with 15 bases between. The DNA of the CDR3 is TGCGCCAGTCGGGCGAGGGCAGGGAACACTGAAGCTTTCTTT. This sequence encodes CASRARAGNTEAFF.

The chain recombines TRBV28 with TRBJ1-2, with TRBD1 matching 7 bases. In germline, CDR1 is MDHEN, CDR2 SYDVKM. V was clipped by 7 bases and J by 0 bases; unmatched bases: 8. The CDR3 contains 15 residues. The CDR3 DNA reads as TGTGCCAGCACCCCCTTGGGGACAGCTAACTATGGCTACACCTTC. It codes for CASTPLGTANYGYTF.

The rearrangement uses TRBV6-5 and TRBJ1-2, with 9 bases aligning to TRBD1. Germline V gene lookup returns CDR1 MNHEY and CDR2 SVGAGI. With 2 bases clipped from V and 7 bases from J, the junction kept 5 bases outside the gene matches. The CDR3 runs to 14 residues. CDR3 nucleotide sequence: TGTGCCAGCAGTTACGTACAGGGGGCTGGTGGCTACACCTTC. It codes for CASSYVQGAGGYTF.

The chain uses TRBV29-1 and TRBJ2-7; no reliable D call. This CDR3 has 14 amino acids. V lost 4 bases, J lost 5 bases, and 18 bases lay in between. From germline, CDR1 is SQVTM and CDR2 ANQGSEA. CDR3 protein: CSVGVLGLRNEQYF. The DNA of the CDR3 is TGCAGCGTTGGAGTGTTAGGGTTGCGTAACGAGCAGTACTTC.

The chain carries TRBV28 and TRBJ2-3, with TRBD1 identical over 10 bases. Per germline, CDR1 MDHEN and CDR2 SYDVKM. V lost 7 bases and J lost 5; bases outside the gene matches: 6. This CDR3 is 14 amino acids long. CDR3 residues: CASNFDRGQDTQYF. The DNA for the CDR3 is TGTGCCAGCAATTTCGACAGGGGGCAAGATACGCAGTATTTT.

This sequence joins TRBV9 and TRBJ2-7; 7 positions agree with TRBD2. CDR3 length equals 15 residues. Germline CDR1 and CDR2: SGDLS and YYNGEE. With 2 bases clipped from V and 6 bases from J, the junction kept 11 bases outside the gene matches. Written as DNA, the CDR3 is TGTGCCAGCAGCGTGTCGGGACTCCCGGGAGGCGAGCAGTACTTC. It encodes CASSVSGLPGGEQYF.

This clone was observed a handful of times. The chain's CDR3 is CAIQAGTSDEQFF. In nucleotides, the CDR3 is TGTGCCATCCAAGCAGGGACTAGCGATGAGCAGTTCTTC. The V gene is TRBV10-3, the J gene TRBJ2-1, with 10 bases matching TRBD2. Trimming cost V 8 bases and J 8 bases; bases outside gene matches: 6. The CDR3 spans 13 residues. The germline gives CDR1 ENHRY, CDR2 SYGVKD.

This chain links TRBV7-8 with TRBJ1-2; D remains unclear. CDR3 size: 15 residues. In germline, CDR1 is SGHVS, CDR2 FQNEAQ. Trimming cost V 0 bases and J 8 bases, with 16 bases left between them. The CDR3 DNA follows: TGTGCCAGCAGCTTAGCCCGACTTAGCTTAGGGGGCTACACCTTC. As protein: CASSLARLSLGGYTF.

The J gene is TRBJ1-2, the V gene TRBV18; D perhaps matches TRBD1 (6 bases). This CDR3 has 14 residues. From germline, CDR1 is KGHSH and CDR2 LQKENI. Trimming left V 4 bases short and J 6 bases short, with 15 bases between. CDR3 sequence (DNA): TGTGCCAGCTCACTCCTACAGGGAAAGCATGGCTACACCTTC. It is translated as CASSLLQGKHGYTF.

The table lists this clone with many counts. The V gene is TRBV19, the J gene TRBJ2-1, with a tentative D call TRBD1 (5 bases). V was shortened by 2 bases and J by 9 bases, with 8 bases between the two germline ends. There are 12 residues in the CDR3. Germline V lookup: CDR1 LNHDA, CDR2 SQIVND (reference sequence). The CDR3 protein is CASSIRGGEQFF. The CDR3 DNA follows: TGTGCCAGTAGTATAAGGGGCGGTGAGCAGTTCTTC.

The J gene is TRBJ2-2, the V gene TRBV27; 9 nucleotides match TRBD2. After removal of 7 bases from V and 2 bases from J, the junction contained 5 bases not matched to a gene. CDR3 length: 15 residues. The V gene's germline CDR1 is MNHEY and CDR2 SMNVEV (reference sequence). This CDR3 reads CASTASGANTGELFF. Written as DNA, the CDR3 is TGTGCCAGCACCGCTAGCGGGGCTAACACCGGGGAGCTGTTTTTT.

This clone was recorded only once. The chain links TRBV12-3 or TRBV12-4 to TRBJ2-7; D is unclear. Trimming pared 2 bases from V and 4 bases from J, leaving 6 bases between. CDR3 size: 12 residues. Here the CDR3 DNA reads TGTGCCAGCAGTTTACTCGAATACGAGCAGTACTTC. Residues: CASSLLEYEQYF.

This clone was recorded only once. CDR3 DNA: TGTGCCAGCAGCTTAGGGCCCCTTCAGGGCTACACCTTC. As protein: CASSLGPLQGYTF. The rearrangement uses TRBV7-3 and TRBJ1-2; D remains unclear. V lost 2 bases and J 8 bases, leaving 12 bases between the germline ends. Germline V gene lookup returns CDR1 SGHTA and CDR2 FQGTGA. The CDR3 runs to 13 residues.

This chain joins TRBV2 and TRBJ1-1; no clear D gene. Germline V gene sequence: CDR1 SNHLY, CDR2 FYNNEI. V dropped 5 bases and J dropped 1 base, with 8 bases sitting between them. The CDR3 extends over 13 amino acids. The CDR3 DNA is TGTGCCAGCAGTCTGGCGGAGAACACTGAAGCTTTCTTT. It encodes CASSLAENTEAFF.

The CDR3 is CASNRRATNEKLFF. CDR3 nucleotide sequence: TGTGCCAGCAACCGGAGGGCAACTAATGAAAAACTGTTTTTT. The V and J genes are TRBV6-5 and TRBJ1-4, with D unresolved. CDR3 length equals 14 residues. The V gene lost 7 bases and the J gene lost 0 bases, with 9 bases spanning the gap. Germline assignment: CDR1 MNHEY and CDR2 SVGAGI.